This is a list of T cell receptor beta chains from one sample in a study of T cells after yellow fever vaccination. TCRdb reprocessed the 5' RACE reads with MiXCR, giving one entry per CDR3 protein. The sample shows under 80,000 distinct CDR3 sequences, 6.5% to 9% of them seen only once. The input for sequencing was CD8+ T cells sorted from PBMCs, taken 15 days after the yellow fever booster vaccination. These receptors were collected from a man aged 25-40 years who received the YFV17D yellow fever vaccine. CDR3s include the opening cysteine and the closing phenylalanine or tryptophan. The D gene is left open where the match is weak. For some rows the clone size is stated as once, few or many, or as a class when expanded; others skip it.

d_call,cdr3_length,v_call,clone_size,j_call,cdr3_nt,cdr3_aa
-,18,TRBV18,-,TRBJ2-7,TGTGCCAGCTCACCCAATCCCCTAACATATACGAGCTCCTACGAGCAGTACTTC,CASSPNPLTYTSSYEQYF
-,12,TRBV20-1,-,TRBJ2-1,TGCAGTGCTCTGGGTTCCTACAATGAGCAGTTCTTC,CSALGSYNEQFF
TRBD2,12,TRBV20-1,many,TRBJ2-7,TGCAGTGCTAGTGGGGGAGGGGTTGAGCAGTACTTC,CSASGGGVEQYF
-,11,TRBV12-3/TRBV12-4,many,TRBJ2-7,TGTGCCAGCAGTATGTCCTACGAGCAGTACTTC,CASSMSYEQYF
TRBD1,12,TRBV10-3,many,TRBJ2-7,TGTGCCAGTACAGGGACAGCTTACGAGCAGTACTTC,CASTGTAYEQYF
-,14,TRBV28,few,TRBJ2-3,TGTGCCAGCAGTCCCTACTCGGGGGCAGATACGCAGTATTTT,CASSPYSGADTQYF
TRBD2,14,TRBV4-1,many,TRBJ2-1,TGCGCCAGCAGCCGCCCCGGGGGGATCGATGAGCAGTTCTTC,CASSRPGGIDEQFF
-,12,TRBV5-4,-,TRBJ2-5,TGTGCCAGCAGCTTTAGCTGGGAGACCCAGTACTTC,CASSFSWETQYF
-,14,TRBV29-1,many,TRBJ2-2,TGCAGCGCCCGGCAAGGAGGATTCACCGGGGAGCTGTTTTTT,CSARQGGFTGELFF
-,15,TRBV19,many,TRBJ1-1,TGTGCCAGTAGTGGGGTAGGACCTCCGGGCGCTGAAGCTTTCTTT,CASSGVGPPGAEAFF
-,17,TRBV28,many,TRBJ2-2,TGTGCCAGCAGTTTAGCTCCTTTTTGGAGATCCACCGGGGAGCTGTTTTTT,CASSLAPFWRSTGELFF
TRBD1,16,TRBV7-6,many,TRBJ1-2,TGTGCCAGCAGCTTAGAGCCAGGGGGCTTGAACTATGGCTACACCTTC,CASSLEPGGLNYGYTF
TRBD2,15,TRBV5-1,many,TRBJ2-1,TGCGCCAGCAGCTTGGGCGCACTAGCGGGCAATGAGCAGTTCTTC,CASSLGALAGNEQFF
TRBD1,16,TRBV12-3/TRBV12-4,many,TRBJ2-3,TGTGCCAGCAGTTTAGACGGGACAGGGGGGACAGATACGCAGTATTTT,CASSLDGTGGTDTQYF
-,13,TRBV5-1,many,TRBJ2-2,TGCGCCAGCAGCTTATCCGGGACCGGGGAGCTGTTTTTT,CASSLSGTGELFF
TRBD2,17,TRBV7-3,-,TRBJ2-1,TGTGCCAGCAGCCAATCATTAGCGGGAGCCACCTACAATGAGCAGTTCTTC,CASSQSLAGATYNEQFF
TRBD1,13,TRBV25-1,many,TRBJ2-7,TGTGCCAGCAGGGGACAGTCCACCTACGAGCAGTACTTC,CASRGQSTYEQYF
-,12,TRBV30,many,TRBJ2-3,TGTGCCTTCTTAGGGGGCACAGATACGCAGTATTTT,CAFLGGTDTQYF
-,14,TRBV11-2,many,TRBJ1-1,TGTGCCAGCAGCGGGGGACTGCAGAACACTGAAGCTTTCTTT,CASSGGLQNTEAFF
TRBD1,18,TRBV7-2,many,TRBJ2-7,TGTGCCAGCGATCTTACCGGACCTCCGGGACAGGGTTCCAACGAGCAGTACTTC,CASDLTGPPGQGSNEQYF
TRBD1,14,TRBV19,many,TRBJ2-7,TGTGCCAGTAGTATCGGGACAGGGGCCTACGAGCAGTACTTC,CASSIGTGAYEQYF
-,15,TRBV4-3,few,TRBJ1-3,TGCGCCAGCAGCCAAGACGAGCAGGTTGTAAACACCATATATTTT,CASSQDEQVVNTIYF
-,14,TRBV6-5,many,TRBJ2-1,TGTGCCAGCAGTTTCTCGCAGGCCTACAATGAGCAGTTCTTC,CASSFSQAYNEQFF
TRBD1,15,TRBV27,many,TRBJ2-7,TGTGCCAGCAGTCCGAGACAGGGGGCTTCCTACGAGCAGTACTTC,CASSPRQGASYEQYF
TRBD1,21,TRBV7-9,many,TRBJ2-7,TGTGCCAGCAGCTTCCCATCTCCGGGACAGGGGTTTATTTCCAAGGGGTACGAGCAGTACTTC,CASSFPSPGQGFISKGYEQYF
-,15,TRBV2,-,TRBJ2-1,TGTGCCAGCAGTGGCTTGGGGCAAGTCGGGGATGAGCAGTTCTTC,CASSGLGQVGDEQFF
-,16,TRBV4-3,many,TRBJ1-2,TGCGCCAGCAGCCAAGATAGACAGTTTGGACCATATGGCTACACCTTC,CASSQDRQFGPYGYTF
-,11,TRBV7-2,many,TRBJ2-1,TGTGCCAGCAGCTCCGGATTTGAGCAGTTCTTC,CASSSGFEQFF
TRBD1,11,TRBV6-5,-,TRBJ2-1,TGTGCCAGCAGCACCCGGGACAGACAGTTCTTC,CASSTRDRQFF
TRBD2,14,TRBV18,many,TRBJ2-5,TGTGCCAGCTCACCGTTCGGGGGGATAGAGACCCAGTACTTC,CASSPFGGIETQYF
-,15,TRBV27,many,TRBJ2-6,TGTGCCAGCAGTTCGCAGGGGCTTGGGGCCAACGTCCTGACTTTC,CASSSQGLGANVLTF
TRBD1,14,TRBV7-8,many,TRBJ2-3,TGTGCCAGCAGCCGACAGGGGGCGTCAGATACGCAGTATTTT,CASSRQGASDTQYF
-,16,TRBV7-9,many,TRBJ2-2,TGTGCCAGCAGCTTTTACGCAGTTGCGAACACCGGGGAGCTGTTTTTT,CASSFYAVANTGELFF
TRBD1,17,TRBV10-3,many,TRBJ2-5,TGTGCCATCAGTGAGCAGACAGGGGGCTACGCCCAAGAGACCCAGTACTTC,CAISEQTGGYAQETQYF
-,16,TRBV7-8,few,TRBJ2-7,TGTGCCAGCAGCCCCCCGTCGGGGGCTGGCAGCTACGAGCAGTACTTC,CASSPPSGAGSYEQYF
TRBD2,16,TRBV20-1,many,TRBJ2-7,TGCAGTGCTATCCCCCTAGCGGGAGGTGTGACCTACGAGCAGTACTTC,CSAIPLAGGVTYEQYF
TRBD2,18,TRBV12-3/TRBV12-4,many,TRBJ2-3,TGTGCCAGCAGTTTGGGGACTAGCGGTCCCCCCGCCCCAGATACGCAGTATTTT,CASSLGTSGPPAPDTQYF
-,17,TRBV12-3/TRBV12-4,many,TRBJ2-2,TGTGCCAGCAGTTTCTCACGGGTTGGGACGAACACCGGGGAGCTGTTTTTT,CASSFSRVGTNTGELFF
TRBD2,16,TRBV5-6,many,TRBJ2-7,TGTGCCAGCAGCTTGGTATCTAGCGGGAGTTTCAACGAGCAGTACTTC,CASSLVSSGSFNEQYF
-,14,TRBV7-6,few,TRBJ2-7,TGTGCCAGCGCGGGTCGCGGGACCCCCTACGAGCAGTACTTC,CASAGRGTPYEQYF
-,16,TRBV12-3/TRBV12-4,many,TRBJ2-1,TGTGCCAGCAGTCCAGCCCCGGAGGGCCTTAGCAATGAGCAGTTCTTC,CASSPAPEGLSNEQFF
-,14,TRBV7-9,many,TRBJ2-7,TGTGCCAGCAGCCCCCCGGGGGCCCTTTACGAGCAGTACTTC,CASSPPGALYEQYF
-,14,TRBV12-3/TRBV12-4,many,TRBJ1-5,TGTGCCAGCAGCTACAGAACAGGGAATCAGCCCCAGCATTTT,CASSYRTGNQPQHF
-,16,TRBV20-1,few,TRBJ2-1,TGCAGTGCTAGAGACCCTGGGACGGCCTCCTACAATGAGCAGTTCTTC,CSARDPGTASYNEQFF
TRBD1,15,TRBV6-1,many,TRBJ2-4,TGTGCCAGCAGATTCGGACAGGGGGTGAAAAACATTCAGTACTTC,CASRFGQGVKNIQYF